This TCR beta chain is drawn from a study of blood T cell repertoires in COVID-19. Study at large: In each case, the material was cDNA or gDNA derived from T cells, B-cell-depleted T cells, or PBMCs.

The method was immunoSEQ multiplex PCR; TCRdb's version includes in-frame clones alone and lacks a portion of them. Among some 120,000 clones listed, 81% were seen once. The CDR3 runs to 17 residues. V trimming: 6 bases; J trimming: 2 bases; junction bases outside the gene matches: 13. Germline assignment: CDR1 MDHEN and CDR2 SYDVKM. The chain links TRBV28 to TRBJ1-3; 7 bases map to TRBD1. Sequencing was done on a sample of peripheral blood. This receptor was taken from a human donor in a cohort sampled during active COVID-19. The CDR3 DNA sequence: TGTGCCAGCAGCCCCCGAGAACAGGGGTATACTGGAAACACCATATATTTT. Encoded protein: CASSPREQGYTGNTIYF.